These 2 T cell receptor beta chains originate from one sample sequenced in a study of response to subunit inactivated influenza vaccine. Each CDR3 protein is one row after TCRdb ran MiXCR on the RT-PCR reads. The sample records approximately 500,000 distinct CDR3 sequences, roughly 13% being singletons. Source: PBMCs from blood, taken around seven weeks after vaccination. Every receptor here comes from a man aged 45 to 65 who received an inactivated influenza vaccine.

This clonotype was counted a few times. The chain uses TRBV7-2 and TRBJ2-1; a weak D match, TRBD1 (6 bases). The germline V gene has CDR1 SGHTA and CDR2 FQGNSA. There are 13 residues in the CDR3. V dropped 2 bases and J dropped 9 bases, with 11 bases sitting between them. The CDR3 loop reads CASSLTGKGEQFF. The CDR3 DNA follows: TGTGCCAGCAGCTTAACAGGGAAGGGTGAGCAGTTCTTC.

The table lists this clonotype with many counts. The chain couples TRBV5-1 to TRBJ1-2, with D perhaps matching TRBD1 (6 bases). CDR1 is SGHRS, CDR2 YFSETQ, per germline. The CDR3 consists of 14 residues. The V end lost 0 bases, the J end lost 2 bases, and 8 bases lay between the germline ends. CDR3: CASSLDRANYGYTF. The DNA for the CDR3 is TGCGCCAGCAGCTTGGACAGGGCAAACTATGGCTACACCTTC.